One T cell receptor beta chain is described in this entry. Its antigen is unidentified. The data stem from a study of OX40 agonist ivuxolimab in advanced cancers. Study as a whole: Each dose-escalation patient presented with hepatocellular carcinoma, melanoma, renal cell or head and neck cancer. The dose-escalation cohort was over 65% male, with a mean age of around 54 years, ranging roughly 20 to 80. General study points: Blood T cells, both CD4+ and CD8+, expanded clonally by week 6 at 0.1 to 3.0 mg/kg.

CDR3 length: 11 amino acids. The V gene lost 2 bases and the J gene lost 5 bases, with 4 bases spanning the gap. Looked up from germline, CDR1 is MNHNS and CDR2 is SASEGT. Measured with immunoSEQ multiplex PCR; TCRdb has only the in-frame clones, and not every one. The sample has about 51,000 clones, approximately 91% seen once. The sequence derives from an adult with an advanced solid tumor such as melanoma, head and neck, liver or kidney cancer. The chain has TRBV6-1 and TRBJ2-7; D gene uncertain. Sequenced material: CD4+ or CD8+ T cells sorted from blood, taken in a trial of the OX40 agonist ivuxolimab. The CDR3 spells CASSETNEQYF. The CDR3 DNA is TGTGCCAGCAGTGAAACCAACGAGCAGTACTTC.